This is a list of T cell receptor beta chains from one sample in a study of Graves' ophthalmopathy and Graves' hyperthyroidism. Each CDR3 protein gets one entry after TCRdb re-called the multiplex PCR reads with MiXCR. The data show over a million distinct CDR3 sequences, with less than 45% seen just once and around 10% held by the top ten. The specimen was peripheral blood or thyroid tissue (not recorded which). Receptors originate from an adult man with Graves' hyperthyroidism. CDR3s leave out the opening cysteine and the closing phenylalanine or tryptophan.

ATSRDSFGEKLF,TRBJ1-4,TRBV15
ASSLQEFSEELF,TRBJ2-2,TRBV19
SVVDRGHEQY,TRBJ2-7,TRBV29-1
ASSVDGQGGYEQY,TRBJ2-7,TRBV9
ASSRQTGDGTEAF,TRBJ1-1,TRBV4-1
ASNPRTGGGQPQH,TRBJ1-5,TRBV19
ASSVGTGKYQPQH,TRBJ1-5,TRBV9
ASSLDRAGEKLF,TRBJ1-4,TRBV7-2
ATSDHRSGQGVVETQY,TRBJ2-5,TRBV24-1
ASTRPRGLRTEAF,TRBJ1-1,TRBV10-2
ASSLGGGQETQY,TRBJ2-5,TRBV7-9
ASSETSGTSTDTQY,TRBJ2-3,TRBV6-1
ASSYSRTVSYEQY,TRBJ2-7,TRBV6-6
ASSIAPRQGAGGELF,TRBJ2-2,TRBV19
ASSHPGLAGGSSSYEQY,TRBJ2-7,TRBV4-1
ASSYSGRHPVMDEQY,TRBJ2-7,TRBV6-5
ASRRALSDEQY,TRBJ2-7,TRBV11-1
ASSRVGGRNQPQH,TRBJ1-5,TRBV7-2
ASSPTTGHGQPQH,TRBJ1-5,TRBV12-3/TRBV12-4
AISDRADTQY,TRBJ2-3,TRBV10-3
ASSLGTSGEHYEQY,TRBJ2-7,TRBV7-9
ASSPEVPRTGELF,TRBJ2-2,TRBV5-1
ASTGRGGLAPGELF,TRBJ2-2,TRBV10-2
ASSFAGGGYGYT,TRBJ1-2,TRBV7-9
ASSGGTAPGELF,TRBJ2-2,TRBV28
ASSNRLVYGYT,TRBJ1-2,TRBV7-2
ASSLVVGFGYT,TRBJ1-2,TRBV5-1
ASSWDRGLETQY,TRBJ2-5,TRBV5-1
ASSDDRDYT,TRBJ1-2,TRBV6-1
ASSVTQSYEQY,TRBJ2-7,TRBV5-2
SGGTAGDYEQY,TRBJ2-7,TRBV29-1
ASSSPGGTEAF,TRBJ1-1,TRBV19
ASRRTSGAYEQY,TRBJ2-7,TRBV11-2
SAREAPWGQPQH,TRBJ1-5,TRBV20-1
ASSPAGLGANVLT,TRBJ2-6,TRBV2
ASSLAAVRTEAF,TRBJ1-1,TRBV12-3/TRBV12-4
SVAGDKVDGYT,TRBJ1-2,TRBV29-1
ASSEPDRSSYGYT,TRBJ1-2,TRBV10-2
ASSLNPGPYGYT,TRBJ1-2,TRBV7-8
ASSEGGQGNTGELF,TRBJ2-2,TRBV2
ASNPGGGRSYNEQF,.,TRBV19
ASKVSFANTGELF,TRBJ2-2,TRBV5-1